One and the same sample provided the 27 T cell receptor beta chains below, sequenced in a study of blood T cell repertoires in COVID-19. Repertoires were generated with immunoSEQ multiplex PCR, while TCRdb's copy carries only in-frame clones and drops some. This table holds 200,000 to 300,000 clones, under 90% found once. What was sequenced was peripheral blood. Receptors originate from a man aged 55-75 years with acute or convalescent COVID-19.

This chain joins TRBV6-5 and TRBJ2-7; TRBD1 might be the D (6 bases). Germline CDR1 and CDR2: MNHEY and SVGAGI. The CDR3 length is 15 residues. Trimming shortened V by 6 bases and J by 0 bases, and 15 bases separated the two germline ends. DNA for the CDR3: TGTGCCAGCAGCTTCAATTTGGACAGCTCCTACGAGCAGTACTTC. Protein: CASSFNLDSSYEQYF.

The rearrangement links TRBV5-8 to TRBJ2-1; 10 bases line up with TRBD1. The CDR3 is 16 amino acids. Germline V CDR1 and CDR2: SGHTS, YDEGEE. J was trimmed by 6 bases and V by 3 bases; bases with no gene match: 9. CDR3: CASSYSGQGRGNEQFF. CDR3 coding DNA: TGTGCCAGCAGCTATTCGGGACAGGGGAGGGGCAATGAGCAGTTCTTC.

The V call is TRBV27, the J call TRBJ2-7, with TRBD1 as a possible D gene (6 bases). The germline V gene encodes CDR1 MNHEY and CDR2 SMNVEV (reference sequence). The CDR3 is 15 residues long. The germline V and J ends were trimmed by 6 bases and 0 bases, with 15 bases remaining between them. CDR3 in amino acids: CASRDQQGSSYEQYF. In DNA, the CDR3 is TGTGCCAGCAGAGACCAACAGGGAAGCTCCTACGAGCAGTACTTC.

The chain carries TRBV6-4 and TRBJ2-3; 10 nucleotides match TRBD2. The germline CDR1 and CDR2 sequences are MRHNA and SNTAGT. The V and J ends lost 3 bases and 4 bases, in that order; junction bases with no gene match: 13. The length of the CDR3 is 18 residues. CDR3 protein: CASSERGLASQRADTQYF. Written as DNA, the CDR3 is TGTGCCAGCAGTGAGAGGGGACTAGCGTCTCAAAGGGCAGATACGCAGTATTTT.

CDR3 in DNA: TGTGCCAGCAGCTTAATTGGAAGCGCTGGGGCCAACGTCCTGACTTTC. It translates to CASSLIGSAGANVLTF. The J gene is TRBJ2-6, the V gene TRBV7-3; no clear D gene. The CDR3 spans 16 residues. The germline CDR1 and CDR2 sequences are SGHTA and FQGTGA. Trimming cost V 1 base and J 2 bases, with 9 bases left between them.

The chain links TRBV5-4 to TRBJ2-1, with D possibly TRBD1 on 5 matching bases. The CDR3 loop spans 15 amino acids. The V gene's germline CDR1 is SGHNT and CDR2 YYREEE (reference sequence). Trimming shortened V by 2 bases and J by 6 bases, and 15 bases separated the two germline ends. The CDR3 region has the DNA TGTGCCAGCAGCTTTCCGGTCTTGCAGGGCAATGAGCAGTTCTTC. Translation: CASSFPVLQGNEQFF.

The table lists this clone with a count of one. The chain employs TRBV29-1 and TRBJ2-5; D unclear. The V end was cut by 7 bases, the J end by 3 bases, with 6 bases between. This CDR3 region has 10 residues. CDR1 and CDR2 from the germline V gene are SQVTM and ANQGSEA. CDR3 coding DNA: TGCAGCGGGCTGGAAGAGACCCAGTACTTC. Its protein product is CSGLEETQYF.

CDR3 bases: TGCGCCAGCAGTCCACCGGGACAGGGGGCTAGCGGTTTCTCCTACAATGAGCAGTTCTTC. It yields the protein CASSPPGQGASGFSYNEQFF. V is TRBV23-1 and J is TRBJ2-1, with TRBD1 matching over 12 bases. TRBV23-1 is an open reading frame, and its role is uncertain. Losses at the gene ends were 4 bases for V and 0 bases for J; bases not matched to a gene: 13. This CDR3 has 20 residues.

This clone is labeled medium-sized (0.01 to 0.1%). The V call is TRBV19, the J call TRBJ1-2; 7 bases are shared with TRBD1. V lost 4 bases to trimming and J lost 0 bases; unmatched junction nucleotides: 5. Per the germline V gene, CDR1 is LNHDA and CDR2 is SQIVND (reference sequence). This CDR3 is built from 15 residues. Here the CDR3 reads CASSKGQTTNYGYTF. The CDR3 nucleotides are TGTGCCAGTAGTAAGGGACAGACAACTAACTATGGCTACACCTTC.

CDR3 sequence (DNA): TGTGCCAGCAGCTCCTCCGCAGGGGGCTACAATGAGCAGTTCTTC. As protein: CASSSSAGGYNEQFF. The chain uses TRBV7-6 and TRBJ2-1, with 7 positions matching TRBD1. Trimming at V came to 4 bases and at J to 3 bases, leaving 6 bases not matched to a gene. This CDR3 has 15 amino acids. CDR1 is SGHVS, CDR2 FNYEAQ, per germline. The entire variable domain, with the rest obtained from reference TRBV7-6 and TRBJ2-1, is as follows: GAGVSQSPRYKVTKRGQDVALRCDPISGHVSLYWYRQALGQGPEFLTYFNYEAQQDKSGLPNDRFSAERPEGSISTLTIQRTEQRDSAMYRCASSSSAGGYNEQFFGPGTRLTVL.

Here the CDR3 reads CASSQLRQVPGKLFF. CDR3 bases: TGTGCCAGCAGCCAGCTGAGACAGGTACCGGGCAAACTGTTTTTT. This chain uses TRBV4-2 with TRBJ1-4, with a possible D match to TRBD1 (6 bases). The CDR3 is 15 residues long. Trimming cost V 3 bases and J 11 bases, with 19 bases left between them. Per germline, CDR1 LGHNA and CDR2 YNFKEQ.

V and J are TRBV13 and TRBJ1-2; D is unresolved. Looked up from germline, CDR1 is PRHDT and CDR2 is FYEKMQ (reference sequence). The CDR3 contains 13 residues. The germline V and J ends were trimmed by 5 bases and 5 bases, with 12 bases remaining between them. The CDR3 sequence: CASSREGWYGYTF. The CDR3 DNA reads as TGTGCCAGCAGCCGAGAGGGTTGGTATGGCTACACCTTC.

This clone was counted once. The CDR3 is CASSLNLAGQGKETQYF. CDR3 in DNA: TGTGCCAGCAGCTTAAATCTAGCAGGACAGGGAAAAGAGACCCAGTACTTC. This sequence joins TRBV7-9 and TRBJ2-5, with 8 bases aligning to TRBD1. The CDR3 covers 17 residues. Trimming cost V 2 bases and J 3 bases; bases outside gene matches: 11. Germline CDR1 and CDR2: SEHNR and FQNEAQ (reference sequence).

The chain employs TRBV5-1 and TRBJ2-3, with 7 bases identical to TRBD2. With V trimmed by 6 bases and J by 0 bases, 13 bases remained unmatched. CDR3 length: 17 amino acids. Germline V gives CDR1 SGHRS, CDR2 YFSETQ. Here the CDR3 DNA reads TGCGCCAGCACGTGGCGGCCTAGCGGAACTAGCACAGATACGCAGTATTTT. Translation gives CASTWRPSGTSTDTQYF.

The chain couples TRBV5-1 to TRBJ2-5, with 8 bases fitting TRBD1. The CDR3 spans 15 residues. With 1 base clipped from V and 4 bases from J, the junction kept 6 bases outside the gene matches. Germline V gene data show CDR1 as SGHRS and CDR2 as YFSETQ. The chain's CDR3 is CASSLSGGAGETQYF. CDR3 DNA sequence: TGCGCCAGCAGCTTGTCAGGGGGCGCAGGAGAGACCCAGTACTTC.

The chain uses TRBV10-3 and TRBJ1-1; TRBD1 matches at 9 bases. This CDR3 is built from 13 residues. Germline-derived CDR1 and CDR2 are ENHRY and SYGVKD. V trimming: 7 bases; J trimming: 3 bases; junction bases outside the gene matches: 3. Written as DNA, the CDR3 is TGTGCCATCACCCGGGACAGGGACACTGAAGCTTTCTTT. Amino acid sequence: CAITRDRDTEAFF.

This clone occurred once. CDR3 in DNA: TGTGCCAGCAGGGCCGGGACAAACTATAATTCACCCCTCCACTTT. It translates to CASRAGTNYNSPLHF. The chain carries TRBV2 and TRBJ1-6, with TRBD1 as a possible D gene (6 bases). Germline-derived CDR1 and CDR2 are SNHLY and FYNNEI. The V end was cut by 6 bases, the J end by 3 bases, with 12 bases between. CDR3 length: 15 amino acids.

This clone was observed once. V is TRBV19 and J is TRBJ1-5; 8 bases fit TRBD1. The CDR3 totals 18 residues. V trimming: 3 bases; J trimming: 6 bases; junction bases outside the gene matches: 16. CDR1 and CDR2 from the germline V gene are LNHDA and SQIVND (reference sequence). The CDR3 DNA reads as TGTGCCAGTAGTATTAGCTCCGACATCGACAGGGGAATTCAGCCCCAGCATTTT. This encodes CASSISSDIDRGIQPQHF.

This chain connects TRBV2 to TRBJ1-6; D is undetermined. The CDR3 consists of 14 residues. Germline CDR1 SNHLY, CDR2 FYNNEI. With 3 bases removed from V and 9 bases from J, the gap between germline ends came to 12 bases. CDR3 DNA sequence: TGTGCCAGCAGTGAGCAGTCCACAGCTTCACCCCTCCACTTT. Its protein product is CASSEQSTASPLHF.

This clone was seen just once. CDR3 loop: CASSGLAGGEETQYF. The DNA of the CDR3 is TGTGCCAGCAGCGGACTAGCGGGAGGGGAAGAGACCCAGTACTTC. The J gene is TRBJ2-5, the V gene TRBV6-5; TRBD2 matches at 15 bases. The CDR3 length is 15 residues. The germline V gene encodes CDR1 MNHEY and CDR2 SVGAGI. J lost 3 bases, V lost 6 bases, and 2 bases had no gene match.

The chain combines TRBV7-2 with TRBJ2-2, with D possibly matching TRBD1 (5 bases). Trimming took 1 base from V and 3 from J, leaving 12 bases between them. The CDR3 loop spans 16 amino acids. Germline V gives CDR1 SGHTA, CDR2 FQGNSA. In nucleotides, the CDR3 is TGTGCCAGCAGCTTAGTGCAGGGTAGTCACACCGGGGAGCTGTTTTTT. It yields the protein CASSLVQGSHTGELFF.

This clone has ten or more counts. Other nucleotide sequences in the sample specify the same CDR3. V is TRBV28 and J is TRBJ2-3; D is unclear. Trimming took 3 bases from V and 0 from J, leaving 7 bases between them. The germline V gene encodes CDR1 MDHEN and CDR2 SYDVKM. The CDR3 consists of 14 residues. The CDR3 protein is CASSFEASTDTQYF. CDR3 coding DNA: TGTGCCAGCAGTTTTGAGGCTAGCACAGATACGCAGTATTTT.

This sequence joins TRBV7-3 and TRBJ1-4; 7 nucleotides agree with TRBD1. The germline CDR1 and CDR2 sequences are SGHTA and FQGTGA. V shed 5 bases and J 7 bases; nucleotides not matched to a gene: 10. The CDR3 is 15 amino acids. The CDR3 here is CASSPTGRAGEKLFF. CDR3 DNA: TGTGCCAGCAGCCCGACAGGGCGAGCGGGTGAAAAACTGTTTTTT.

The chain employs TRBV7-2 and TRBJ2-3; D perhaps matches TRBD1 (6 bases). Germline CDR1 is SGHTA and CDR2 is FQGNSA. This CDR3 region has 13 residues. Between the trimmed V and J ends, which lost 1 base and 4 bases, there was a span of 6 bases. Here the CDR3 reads CASSLDRADTQYF. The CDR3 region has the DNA TGTGCCAGCAGCTTAGACAGGGCAGATACGCAGTATTTT.

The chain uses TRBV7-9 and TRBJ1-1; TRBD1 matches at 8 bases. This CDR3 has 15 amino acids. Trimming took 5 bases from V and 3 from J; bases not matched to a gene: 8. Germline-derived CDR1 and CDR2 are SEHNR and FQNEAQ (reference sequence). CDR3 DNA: TGTGCCAGCAGCCCCGGGACAGGTGCACACACTGAAGCTTTCTTT. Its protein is CASSPGTGAHTEAFF.

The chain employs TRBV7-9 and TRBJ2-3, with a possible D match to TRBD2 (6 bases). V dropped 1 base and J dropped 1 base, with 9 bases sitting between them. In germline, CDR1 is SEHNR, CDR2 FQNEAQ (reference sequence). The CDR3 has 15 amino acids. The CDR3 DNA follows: TGTGCCAGCAGCTTAGGTTGGGGGGGCACAGATACGCAGTATTTT. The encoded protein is CASSLGWGGTDTQYF.

CDR3 in DNA: TGTGCCAGCAGTGAGGCGGGTCCCCAAGAGACCCAGTACTTC. Translation: CASSEAGPQETQYF. The V gene is TRBV25-1, the J gene TRBJ2-5; weak D call: TRBD2 (5 bases). The V end lost 3 bases, the J end lost 1 base, and 9 bases lay between the germline ends. Germline CDR1 MGHDK, CDR2 SYGVNS. The CDR3 contains 14 residues. Complete variable domain (other parts from reference TRBV25-1 and TRBJ2-5): EADIYQTPRYLVIGTGKKITLECSQTMGHDKMYWYQQDPGMELHLIHYSYGVNSTEKGDLSSESTVSRIRTEHFPLTLESARPSHTSQYLCASSEAGPQETQYFGPGTRLLVL.